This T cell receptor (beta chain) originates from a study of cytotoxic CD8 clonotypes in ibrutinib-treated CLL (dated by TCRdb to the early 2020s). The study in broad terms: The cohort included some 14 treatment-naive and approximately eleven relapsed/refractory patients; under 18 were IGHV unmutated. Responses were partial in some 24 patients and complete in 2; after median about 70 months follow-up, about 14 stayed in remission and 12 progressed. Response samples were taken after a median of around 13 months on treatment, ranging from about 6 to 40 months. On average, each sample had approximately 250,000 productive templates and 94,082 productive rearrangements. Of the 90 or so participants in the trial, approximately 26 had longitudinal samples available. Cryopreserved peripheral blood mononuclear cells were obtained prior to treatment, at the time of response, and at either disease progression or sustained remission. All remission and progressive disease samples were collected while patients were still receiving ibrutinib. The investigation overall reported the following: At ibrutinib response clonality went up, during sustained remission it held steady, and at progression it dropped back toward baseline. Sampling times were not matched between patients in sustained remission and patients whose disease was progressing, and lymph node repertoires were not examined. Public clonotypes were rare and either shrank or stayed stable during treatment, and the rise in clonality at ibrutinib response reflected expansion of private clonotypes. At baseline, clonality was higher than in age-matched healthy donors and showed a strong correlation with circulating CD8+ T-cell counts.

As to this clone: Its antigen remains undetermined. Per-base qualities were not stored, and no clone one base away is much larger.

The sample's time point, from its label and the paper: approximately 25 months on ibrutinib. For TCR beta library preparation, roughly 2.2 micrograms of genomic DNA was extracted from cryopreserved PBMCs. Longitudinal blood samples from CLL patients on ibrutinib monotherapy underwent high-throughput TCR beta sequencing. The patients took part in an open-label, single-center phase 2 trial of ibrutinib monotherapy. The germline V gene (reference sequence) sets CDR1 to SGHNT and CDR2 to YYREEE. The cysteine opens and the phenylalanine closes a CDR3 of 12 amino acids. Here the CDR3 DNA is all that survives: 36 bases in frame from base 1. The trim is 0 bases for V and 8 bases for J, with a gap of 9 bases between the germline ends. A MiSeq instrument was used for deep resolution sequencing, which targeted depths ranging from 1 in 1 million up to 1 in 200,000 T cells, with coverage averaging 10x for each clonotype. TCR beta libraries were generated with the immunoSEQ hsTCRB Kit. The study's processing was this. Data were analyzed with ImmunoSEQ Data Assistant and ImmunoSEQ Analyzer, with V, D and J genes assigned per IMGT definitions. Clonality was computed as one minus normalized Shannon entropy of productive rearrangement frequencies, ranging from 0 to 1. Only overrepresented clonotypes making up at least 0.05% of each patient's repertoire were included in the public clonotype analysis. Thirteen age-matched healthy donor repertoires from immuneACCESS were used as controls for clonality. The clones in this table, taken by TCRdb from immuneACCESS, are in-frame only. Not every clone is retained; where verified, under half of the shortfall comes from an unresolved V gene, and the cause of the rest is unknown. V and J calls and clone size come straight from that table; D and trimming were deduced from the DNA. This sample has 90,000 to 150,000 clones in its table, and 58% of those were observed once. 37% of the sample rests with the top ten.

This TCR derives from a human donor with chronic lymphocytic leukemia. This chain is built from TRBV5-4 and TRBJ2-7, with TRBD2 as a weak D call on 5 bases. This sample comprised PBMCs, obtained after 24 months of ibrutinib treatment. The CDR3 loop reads CASSLDSGKQYF. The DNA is TGTGCCAGCAGCTTGGACTCGGGGAAGCAGTACTTC.